This entry lists 5 T cell receptor beta chains sequenced from one sample in a study of blood T cell repertoires in COVID-19 (dated by TCRdb to the early 2020s). To prepare the library, the immunoSEQ multiplex PCR assay was applied. The clones in this table, taken by TCRdb from immuneACCESS, are in-frame only. Not every clone is retained; where verified, under half of the shortfall comes from an unresolved V gene, and the cause of the rest is unknown. In this sample the table shows more than 90,000 clones, around 86% of which occur a single time. Clones ranked in the top ten supply 7% to 9.5% of the sample. Sequencing was carried out using peripheral blood. Receptor source: a man in his 70s with acute or convalescent COVID-19.

This clone was seen more than once but under ten times. The chain carries TRBV2 and TRBJ1-4; 10 bases are a match to TRBD1. This CDR3 contains 15 residues. The ends lost 5 bases at V and 8 bases at J; junction bases unmatched: 8. CDR1 and CDR2 (germline): SNHLY, FYNNEI. The CDR3 DNA is TGTGCCAGCAGTTCCCCGGGACAGGGGTACGAAAAACTGTTTTTT. Protein product: CASSSPGQGYEKLFF.

The rearrangement joins TRBV5-6 to TRBJ1-2, with a weak D call TRBD1 (6 bases). The germline V and J ends were trimmed by 4 bases and 4 bases, with 14 bases remaining between them. CDR3 length: 14 residues. Germline CDR1 SGHDT, CDR2 YYEEEE. In DNA, the CDR3 is TGTGCCAGCAGCCCCCAGGCAGGGGTCTATGGCTACACCTTC. Translation gives CASSPQAGVYGYTF.

The genes are TRBV7-5 and TRBJ1-5; the D segment call TRBD1 is taken from the table without a DNA check. TRBV7-5 is annotated as a pseudogene. CDR3 length: 15 residues. The CDR3 region has the DNA TGTGCCAGAAGCTTGGCGAAACAGGGGTGGCAGCCCCAGCATTTT. It encodes CARSLAKQGWQPQHF.

The chain carries TRBV5-1 and TRBJ2-3; D is possibly TRBD1 (6 bases). The V gene lost 2 bases and the J gene lost 4 bases, with 20 bases spanning the gap. The CDR3 runs to 17 residues. From germline, CDR1 is SGHRS and CDR2 YFSETQ. CDR3 bases: TGCGCCAGCAGCTTCACCACCCAGGGACACAAGTCAGATACGCAGTATTTT. Encoded protein: CASSFTTQGHKSDTQYF.

Only a few counts were recorded for this clone. The chain employs TRBV7-2 and TRBJ2-2; perhaps TRBD2 as D (6 bases). The germline V and J ends were trimmed by 4 bases and 3 bases, with 12 bases remaining between them. The CDR3 has 15 amino acids. The V gene's germline CDR1 is SGHTA and CDR2 FQGNSA. The CDR3 reads CASSSTGLYTGELFF. DNA for the CDR3: TGTGCCAGCAGCTCGACCGGACTATACACCGGGGAGCTGTTTTTT.